The text below deals with one TCR beta chain. The CDR3 runs to 14 residues. J was trimmed by 9 bases and V by 10 bases; bases with no gene match: 10. Germline CDR1 and CDR2: MNHEY and SVGAGI. This entry is derived from a study of blood T cell repertoires in COVID-19. The overall study: There were acute and convalescent COVID-19 samples, and they came from the United States, Italy and Spain. PBMCs, B-cell-depleted T cells, or T cells were the source of the cDNA or gDNA that made up the material.

In the authors' methods: Reference gene primer amplification yielded estimated nucleated cell counts. Profiling relied on immunoSEQ multiplex PCR, and the TCRdb table lists in-frame clones only, not all of them. The V and J calls and the clone size are those of that table, but D and trimming were determined from the DNA. The sample lists some 260,000 clones; 70% to 90% were seen once. The chain recombines TRBV6-5 with TRBJ1-6; 9 bases map to TRBD1. Material: peripheral blood. The source is a woman aged 40 to 50 who had recovered from COVID-19. For the CDR3, the DNA is TGTGCCACCCAACCCACAGGGGGCATTTCACCCCTCCACTTT. The encoded protein is CATQPTGGISPLHF.